This T cell receptor beta chain came from a study of human T cells and chemical hapten exposure. TCRdb independently ran MiXCR on the RACE reads; one entry per CDR3 protein. The repertoire holds around 44,000 distinct CDR3 sequences, with 4% as singletons. Described time point: patch test 1, 2 weeks after DPC sensitization. Sample treatment: therapeutic diphenylcyclopropenone sensitization with weekly scalp DPC. Total RNA was isolated from unfractionated whole blood. Per the germline V gene, CDR1 is SQVTM and CDR2 is ANQGSEA. This CDR3 contains 13 residues. Trimming removed 5 bases at V and 8 bases at J, with 15 bases between. This clonotype was picked up many times.

Specimen: whole blood, collected in connection with sensitization to the hapten diphenylcyclopropenone (DPC). The chain is built from TRBV29-1 and TRBJ1-4; unclear D gene. The receptor was isolated from a man aged 50-59 years with alopecia areata. Some clones in this sample may be carry-over from other donors' samples. This CDR3 is CSVIPRLGEKLFF. In DNA, the CDR3 is TGCAGCGTTATCCCAAGGTTGGGGGAAAAACTGTTTTTT. The full variable domain, its missing parts supplied by reference TRBV29-1 and TRBJ1-4, is SAVISQKPSRDICQRGTSLTIQCQVDSQVTMMFWYRQQPGQSLTLIATANQGSEATYESGFVIDKFPISRPNLTFSTLTVSNMSPEDSSIYLCSVIPRLGEKLFFGSGTQLSVL.